This T cell receptor (beta chain) was recovered during a study of siplizumab effects on memory and regulatory T cells. Concerning this clone itself: The antigen is undetermined.

Method: immunoSEQ multiplex PCR; TCRdb's copy keeps in-frame clones and lacks some. The repertoire holds some 80,000 clones, with 95% as singletons. Study-wide points: Mappable alloreactive CD4+ clones were on average about 70% Treg-derived with siplizumab, about 29% in controls. Alloreactive sequences tracing back to unstimulated CD4+ memory cells fell significantly with siplizumab.

Germline loops: CDR1 MDHEN, CDR2 SYDVKM. The CDR3 is made up of 16 amino acids. V was shortened by 1 base and J by 3 bases, with 15 bases between the two germline ends. Sequences were obtained from CD8+ T cells sorted from blood. The rearrangement uses TRBV28 and TRBJ2-5, with D uncertain. The receptor was isolated from a human donor in good health. DNA for the CDR3: TGTGCCAGCAGTTTATTTTCAGGCTCTGGGGAAGAGACCCAGTACTTC. Translated, it gives CASSLFSGSGEETQYF. Together with reference TRBV28 and TRBJ2-5, the CDR3 gives the full variable domain: DVKVTQSSRYLVKRTGEKVFLECVQDMDHENMFWYRQDPGLGLRLIYFSYDVKMKEKGDIPEGYSVSREKKERFSLILESASTNQTSMYLCASSLFSGSGEETQYFGPGTRLLVL.